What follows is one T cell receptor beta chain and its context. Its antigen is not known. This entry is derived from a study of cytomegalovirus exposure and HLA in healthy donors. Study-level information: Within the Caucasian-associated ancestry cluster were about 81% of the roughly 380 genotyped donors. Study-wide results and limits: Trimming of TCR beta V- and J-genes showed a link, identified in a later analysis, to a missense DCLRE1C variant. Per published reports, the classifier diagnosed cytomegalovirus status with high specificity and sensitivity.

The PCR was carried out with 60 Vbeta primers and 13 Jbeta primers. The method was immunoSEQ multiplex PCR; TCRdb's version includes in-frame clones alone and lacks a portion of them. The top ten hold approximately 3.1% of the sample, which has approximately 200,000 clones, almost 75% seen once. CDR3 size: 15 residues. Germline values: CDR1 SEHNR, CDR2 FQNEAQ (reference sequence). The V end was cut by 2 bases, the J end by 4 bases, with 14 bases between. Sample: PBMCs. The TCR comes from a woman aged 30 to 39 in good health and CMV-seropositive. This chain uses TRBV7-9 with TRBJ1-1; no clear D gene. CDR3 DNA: TGTGCCAGCAGCTTAAGAGCGGGCGTGGTCACTGAAGCTTTCTTT. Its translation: CASSLRAGVVTEAFF.